This record concerns one TCR beta chain sequence. In the authors' workflow: Estimated nucleated cell counts came from reference gene primer amplification. Repertoires were generated with immunoSEQ multiplex PCR, while TCRdb's copy carries only in-frame clones and drops some. The DNA gave D and trimming, while V, J and clone size come from that table. The data hold around 21,000 clones, with roughly 90% observed a single time. This record comes from a study of blood T cell repertoires in COVID-19. Study at large: Whether acute or convalescent, the COVID-19 samples came from the United States, Italy and Spain. T cells, B-cell-depleted T cells, or PBMCs supplied cDNA or gDNA.

V lost 2 bases to trimming and J lost 6 bases, with 5 bases between them. Germline V CDR1 and CDR2: KGHSH, LQKENI. This CDR3 has 13 amino acids. The specimen sequenced was peripheral blood. The receptor comes from a human donor in a cohort sampled during active COVID-19. V gene TRBV18 combines with J gene TRBJ1-6; no definite D call. CDR3 in DNA: TGTGCCAGCTCACCAGCAGGTAATTCACCCCTCCACTTT. Translated, it gives CASSPAGNSPLHF.